This T cell receptor beta chain was sequenced during a study of response to subunit inactivated influenza vaccine. In its sample, this clonotype was seen a few times. TCRdb analysed the RT-PCR reads with MiXCR anew, one entry per CDR3 protein. The sample includes about 570,000 distinct CDR3 sequences, around 11% of them seen just once. The ends lost 7 bases at V and 5 bases at J; junction bases unmatched: 7. The CDR3 has 14 residues. Per germline, CDR1 KGHDR and CDR2 SFDVKD. The sample was also reused in another study, on T cells expressing NK-cell markers. As reported in that work: The authors generated TCR beta cDNA through 5'RACE template switching with UMIs. Repertoires of TCR beta were obtained from T cells sorted as CD3+CD56+NKG2C+, CD3+CD56+NKG2C- and CD3+CD56-NKG2C+. HCMV seropositivity marked seven of the eight sequenced donors; one was seronegative. The sorts in several experiments were restricted to alpha-beta TCR T cells by an anti-gamma-delta TCR antibody. In roughly six donors, dominant CD3+CD56+NKG2C+ clonotypes ranked among the top 10 CD8+ clonotypes.

V gene TRBV24-1 combines with J gene TRBJ2-5; 9 nucleotides line up with TRBD2. This clonotype originated in a man between 45 and 60 years old who received an inactivated influenza vaccine. Here the sequenced sample was PBMCs from blood, taken on the day of vaccination. DNA of the CDR3: TGTGCCACCAGCTCTAGCGGGAACGAGGAGACCCAGTACTTC. It translates to CATSSSGNEETQYF.